One sample yielded the 22 T cell receptor beta chains listed below, sequenced in a study of shared clonotypes between healthy human individuals. Profiling relied on immunoSEQ multiplex PCR, and the TCRdb table lists in-frame clones only, not all of them. Of under 550,000 clones detected, about 96% appear once; the ten largest clones hold approximately 0.06%. Sequenced: naive CD4+ T cells sorted from blood. This sample's subset: CD45RA+ positively selected. These TCRs come from a woman aged 25 to 45 in good health.

The chain recombines TRBV5-4 with TRBJ2-5, with 8 bases aligning to TRBD2. V shed 4 bases, J shed 5 bases, and the junction held 13 bases outside the gene matches. The germline V gene encodes CDR1 SGHNT and CDR2 YYREEE (reference sequence). The CDR3 has 16 amino acids. In nucleotides, the CDR3 is TGTGCCAGCAGCCCGACAGGCGGGGGGCAGGGGGAGACCCAGTACTTC. This translates into CASSPTGGGQGETQYF.

This chain joins TRBV2 and TRBJ1-4; D is perhaps TRBD1 (5 bases). The CDR3 loop spans 17 amino acids. Trimming pared 2 bases from V and 1 base from J, leaving 14 bases between. Germline assignment: CDR1 SNHLY and CDR2 FYNNEI. The CDR3 sequence is CASSEREGRGTNEKLFF. CDR3 sequence (DNA): TGTGCCAGCAGTGAAAGGGAGGGTAGGGGAACTAATGAAAAACTGTTTTTT.

J is TRBJ2-2 and V is TRBV19; D possibly corresponds to TRBD1 (6 bases). V lost 3 bases and J lost 5, with 16 bases in between. The CDR3 runs 16 residues. Germline CDR1 reads LNHDA; CDR2 reads SQIVND (reference sequence). CDR3 nucleotide sequence: TGTGCCAGTAGTATGGACAGCAGAATTCGAACCGGGGAGCTGTTTTTT. This sequence encodes CASSMDSRIRTGELFF.

CDR3 amino acids: CASSEPKGVRGYTF. The CDR3 nucleotides read TGTGCCAGCAGTGAGCCGAAGGGGGTCCGTGGCTACACCTTC. The chain combines TRBV6-1 with TRBJ1-2; maybe TRBD1 (6 bases). Looked up from germline, CDR1 is MNHNS and CDR2 is SASEGT. This CDR3 comprises 14 residues. Trimming removed 3 bases from V and 7 bases from J, with 15 bases in between.

In the case of this clone: The sample has other DNA sequences that encode this CDR3 too. The chain joins TRBV5-8 to TRBJ1-5; 8 positions agree with TRBD1. In germline, CDR1 is SGHTS, CDR2 YDEGEE. Trimming removed 1 base from V and 4 bases from J; junction bases left unmatched: 4. The CDR3 contains 15 residues. CDR3 nucleotide sequence: TGTGCCAGCAGCTTGCGAACAGGGGGGAATCAGCCCCAGCATTTT. Translated: CASSLRTGGNQPQHF.

The CDR3 DNA follows: TGTGCCAGCAGCTTAGTGAGCGGGGGCTCGTACGAGCAGTACTTC. As protein: CASSLVSGGSYEQYF. The chain joins TRBV7-9 to TRBJ2-7; the match to TRBD2 covers 8 bases. The CDR3 totals 15 residues. Germline V gene lookup returns CDR1 SEHNR and CDR2 FQNEAQ (reference sequence). With 1 base clipped from V and 4 bases from J, the junction kept 6 bases outside the gene matches.

V gene TRBV28 combines with J gene TRBJ2-7; D call uncertain. V was clipped by 3 bases and J by 4 bases, with 13 bases between them. This CDR3 region has 14 residues. Germline lookup yields CDR1 MDHEN and CDR2 SYDVKM. For the CDR3, the DNA is TGTGCCAGCAGTTTTGTCCGGGCCCCTTACGAGCAGTACTTC. Translation: CASSFVRAPYEQYF.

This rearrangement joins TRBV19 to TRBJ1-5; 7 bases line up with TRBD1. Losses at the gene ends were 6 bases for V and 7 bases for J; bases not matched to a gene: 12. Germline CDR1 is LNHDA and CDR2 is SQIVND (reference sequence). The CDR3 is made up of 15 amino acids. CDR3 region: CASSNRGQSRQPQHF. The CDR3 nucleotides read TGTGCCAGTAGCAACCGGGGACAGTCCCGGCAGCCCCAGCATTTT.

This sequence joins TRBV19 and TRBJ2-7, with D perhaps matching TRBD2 (6 bases). The V gene lost 7 bases and the J gene lost 7 bases, with 20 bases spanning the gap. Germline V gene lookup returns CDR1 LNHDA and CDR2 SQIVND (reference sequence). The CDR3 is made up of 14 amino acids. In DNA, the CDR3 is TGTGCCAGTACCCTAGAAGGCGGGATTGGTGAGCAGTACTTC. It is translated as CASTLEGGIGEQYF. The whole variable domain, filled in from reference TRBV19 and TRBJ2-7, reads DGGITQSPKYLFRKEGQNVTLSCEQNLNHDAMYWYRQDPGQGLRLIYYSQIVNDFQKGDIAEGYSVSREKKESFPLTVTSAQKNPTAFYLCASTLEGGIGEQYFGPGTRLTVT.

The chain is built from TRBV7-9 and TRBJ2-7, with D tentatively TRBD1 (6 bases). This CDR3 region has 14 residues. Germline V gives CDR1 SEHNR, CDR2 FQNEAQ (reference sequence). The V end was cut by 5 bases, the J end by 0 bases, with 11 bases between. Here the CDR3 reads CASSMQGRSYEQYF. CDR3 nucleotides: TGTGCCAGCAGCATGCAGGGGCGCTCCTACGAGCAGTACTTC.

This chain joins TRBV4-1 and TRBJ2-7; D unclear. This CDR3 is 16 amino acids long. CDR1 and CDR2 (germline): MGHRA, YSYEKL. V shed 0 bases and J shed 2 bases, with 14 bases lying between them. For the CDR3, the DNA is TGCGCCAGCAGCCAAGATTTAACCAGGTTCCCCTACGAGCAGTACTTC. Its translation: CASSQDLTRFPYEQYF.

The chain recombines TRBV5-4 with TRBJ1-4; TRBD1 matches at 8 bases. The CDR3 runs to 16 residues. The junction had 7 bases not matched to a gene; V was cut back by 1 base and J by 5 bases. The germline V gene encodes CDR1 SGHNT and CDR2 YYREEE (reference sequence). The CDR3 nucleotides are TGTGCCAGCAGCTTGCGGACAGGGCTTGGGAATGAAAAACTGTTTTTT. Encoded protein: CASSLRTGLGNEKLFF.

V is TRBV7-4 and J is TRBJ1-1; possible D gene TRBD1, 5 bases. CDR1 is SGHVT, CDR2 SQSDAQ, per germline. There are 16 residues in the CDR3. The V gene lost 3 bases and the J gene lost 1 base, with 15 bases spanning the gap. CDR3 DNA: TGTGCCAGCAGCTTGCCTCAGGGCGAGGAGAACACTGAAGCTTTCTTT. Translation: CASSLPQGEENTEAFF.

The V call is TRBV21-1, the J call TRBJ1-2. TRBV21-1 has pseudogene status. This CDR3 has 18 amino acids. This chain's CDR3 is CASSKVSSSDRANYGYTF. As DNA, the CDR3 is TGTGCCAGCAGCAAAGTTAGTAGCTCTGACCGAGCTAACTATGGCTACACCTTC.

This clone was detected once. The CDR3 bases are TGTGCCACCAGCAGAGCCCCTCGACCCCTAATGGGCAATGAGCAGTTCTTC. It specifies CATSRAPRPLMGNEQFF. V usage is TRBV15 and J usage is TRBJ2-1; D is unclear. This CDR3 spans 17 amino acids. V lost 1 base, J lost 6 bases, and 19 bases lay in between. The germline V gene has CDR1 LNHNV and CDR2 YYDKDF (reference sequence).

Only a few counts were recorded for this clone. For the CDR3, the DNA is TGTGCCAGCAGCCCCTCCCCTGGCTACACCTTC. It is translated as CASSPSPGYTF. The chain links TRBV7-7 to TRBJ1-2; the D is unclear. The CDR3 is made up of 11 amino acids. The germline gives CDR1 SSHAT, CDR2 FNYEAQ (reference sequence). The ends were cut back, 5 bases at V and 7 bases at J, with 8 bases in the middle.

J is TRBJ2-3 and V is TRBV15; TRBD2 is a possible D gene (5 bases). Trimming stripped 0 bases from V and 10 bases from J, with 17 bases between. The CDR3 runs to 15 residues. CDR1 LNHNV and CDR2 YYDKDF come from the germline V gene (reference sequence). CDR3 coding DNA: TGTGCCACCAGCAGAGATCAAGGGCCAAGCGGCGCGCAGTATTTT. Translating it yields CATSRDQGPSGAQYF. Variable domain in full (rest from reference TRBV15 and TRBJ2-3): DAMVIQNPRYQVTQFGKPVTLSCSQTLNHNVMYWYQQKSSQAPKLLFHYYDKDFNNEADTPDNFQSRRPNTSFCFLDIRSPGLGDTAMYLCATSRDQGPSGAQYFGPGTRLTVL.

V usage is TRBV19 and J usage is TRBJ2-6; 13 bases map to TRBD2. The V segment lost 7 bases and the J segment 0 bases; nucleotides outside the gene matches: 6. This CDR3 region has 18 residues. Germline-derived CDR1 and CDR2 are LNHDA and SQIVND (reference sequence). CDR3 residues: CASMGTSGKISGANVLTF. Written as DNA, the CDR3 is TGTGCCAGTATGGGGACTAGCGGGAAAATCTCTGGGGCCAACGTCCTGACTTTC.

This chain links TRBV18 with TRBJ2-3; D might be TRBD1 (5 bases). The V gene's germline CDR1 is KGHSH and CDR2 LQKENI. This CDR3 region has 15 residues. The V end was cut by 4 bases, the J end by 3 bases, with 14 bases between. CDR3: CASSHSEKGTDTQYF. CDR3 nucleotides: TGTGCCAGCTCACACTCAGAAAAGGGGACAGATACGCAGTATTTT.

V usage is TRBV2 and J usage is TRBJ2-2, with D possibly TRBD2 on 5 matching bases. The V gene lost 7 bases and the J gene lost 5 bases, with 17 bases spanning the gap. This CDR3 has 15 residues. Per the germline V gene, CDR1 is SNHLY and CDR2 is FYNNEI. This chain's CDR3 is CASIESSDGTGELFF. The DNA of the CDR3 is TGTGCCAGCATAGAGAGTAGCGATGGGACCGGGGAGCTGTTTTTT.

The V gene is TRBV10-1, the J gene TRBJ2-7, with D uncertain. Germline lookup yields CDR1 WNHNN and CDR2 SYGVQD (reference sequence). The germline V and J ends were trimmed by 5 bases and 6 bases, with 14 bases remaining between them. The CDR3 loop spans 13 amino acids. This CDR3 is CASSPAPTAEQYF. The DNA of the CDR3 is TGCGCCAGCAGTCCGGCCCCGACCGCCGAGCAGTACTTC.

The chain carries TRBV7-9 and TRBJ2-3; 10 bases map to TRBD2. The J segment lost 5 bases and the V segment lost 8 bases, leaving 10 bases of the junction unmatched. There are 15 residues in the CDR3. Per the germline V gene, CDR1 is SEHNR and CDR2 is FQNEAQ (reference sequence). The CDR3 DNA sequence: TGTGCCAGCGGACACGAGCGGGGGGGTTTAGATACGCAGTATTTT. It is translated as CASGHERGGLDTQYF.